This TCR beta chain was obtained from a study of CD8+ T cells in alopecia areata. Study summary: Twice a day, 5 to 10 mg of oral tofacitinib was administered to treated patients. Severity among treated patients was scored by the percentage of scalp area affected. Overall study results and limits: Tofacitinib significantly lowered scalp clonality and expanded CD8+ clones among the top 100.

Concerning this clone: Antigen specificity is unknown.

Extracted from the samples, RNA was reverse transcribed into cDNA to serve as the sequencing template. The method was immunoSEQ multiplex PCR; TCRdb's version includes in-frame clones alone and lacks a portion of them. The sample shows under 350,000 clones, 58% of them seen only once. V lost 1 base and J lost 7, with 15 bases in between. The CDR3 has 15 amino acids. Germline V CDR1 and CDR2: SGDLS, YYNGEE. The treatment: oral pan-JAK inhibitor, 5-10 mg twice daily. Sample: CD4+ T cells sorted from blood, taken at week 24, from a patient treated with tofacitinib. The receptor was isolated from a human donor with alopecia areata. V and J are TRBV9 and TRBJ1-5, with D maybe TRBD1 (5 bases). CDR3 DNA sequence: TGTGCCAGCAGCGTATCTGGGACCCCGGAGCAGCCCCAGCATTTT. Its protein is CASSVSGTPEQPQHF.